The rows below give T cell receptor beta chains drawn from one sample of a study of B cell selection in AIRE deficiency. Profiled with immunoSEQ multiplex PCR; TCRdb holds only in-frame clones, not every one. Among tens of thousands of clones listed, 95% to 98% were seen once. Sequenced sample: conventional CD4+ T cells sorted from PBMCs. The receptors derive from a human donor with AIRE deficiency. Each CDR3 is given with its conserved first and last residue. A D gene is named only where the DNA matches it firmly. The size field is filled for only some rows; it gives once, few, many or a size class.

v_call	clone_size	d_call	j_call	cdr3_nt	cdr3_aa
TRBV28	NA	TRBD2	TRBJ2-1	TGTGCCAGCAGTTTTGGCGGGAGGGCCGAGGATGAGCAGTTCTTC	CASSFGGRAEDEQFF
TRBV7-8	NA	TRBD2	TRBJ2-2	TGTGCCAGCAGCTTATCACTAGCGGGGGCCGGGGAGCTGTTTTTT	CASSLSLAGAGELFF
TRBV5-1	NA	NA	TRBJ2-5	TGCGCCAGCAGCTTGGAATACCAAGAGACCCAGTACTTC	CASSLEYQETQYF
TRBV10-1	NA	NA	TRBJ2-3	TGCGCCAGCAGTGATTCCGTTCCGGGGACCCCAGATACGCAGTATTTT	CASSDSVPGTPDTQYF
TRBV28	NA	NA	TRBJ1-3	TGTGCCAGCAGTTTAGGCCAGGCCGCTGGAAACACCATATATTTT	CASSLGQAAGNTIYF
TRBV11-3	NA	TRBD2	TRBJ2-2	TGTGCCAGCAGCTCCCGGACTAGCGGGAGGACCGGGGAGCTGTTTTTT	CASSSRTSGRTGELFF
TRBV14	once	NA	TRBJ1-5	TGTGCCAGCAGCCGAGACAGTGATCAGCCCCAGCATTTT	CASSRDSDQPQHF
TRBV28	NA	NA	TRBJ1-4	TGTGCCAGCAGTTTAGTGCTGTCTTATGAAAAACTGTTTTTT	CASSLVLSYEKLFF
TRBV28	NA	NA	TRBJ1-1	TGTGCCAGCCGAGAGTCCACCACTGAAGCTTTCTTT	CASRESTTEAFF
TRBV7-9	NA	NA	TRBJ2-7	TGTGCCAGCAGCTCGGCCGACAGAACCTACGAGCAGTACTTC	CASSSADRTYEQYF
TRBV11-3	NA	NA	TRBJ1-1	TGTGCCAGCAGCTTATCGGCGGGTGGGGTTGAAGCTTTCTTT	CASSLSAGGVEAFF
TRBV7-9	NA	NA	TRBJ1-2	TGTGCCAGCAGCTTTGAGGGACACTATGGCTACACCTTC	CASSFEGHYGYTF
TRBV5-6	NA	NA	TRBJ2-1	TGTGCCAGCAGCTTGATACGGGGTGAGCAGTTCTTC	CASSLIRGEQFF
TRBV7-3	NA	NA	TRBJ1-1	TGTGCCAGCAGCTTAGAAGGGGGAGGGAACACTGAAGCTTTCTTT	CASSLEGGGNTEAFF
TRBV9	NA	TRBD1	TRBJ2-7	TGTGCCAGCAGCCCCCGACAGGGCTACTACGAGCAGTACTTC	CASSPRQGYYEQYF
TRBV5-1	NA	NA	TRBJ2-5	TGCGCCAGCAGCTTGGAATCCACCAGCCCATGGCAAGAGACCCAGTACTTC	CASSLESTSPWQETQYF
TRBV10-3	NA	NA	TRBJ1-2	TGTGCCATCACCGAGAGTGGGGACTATGGCTACACCTTC	CAITESGDYGYTF
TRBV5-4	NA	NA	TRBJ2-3	TGTGCCAGCAGCTTGGATGGGGCGTATACGCAGTATTTT	CASSLDGAYTQYF
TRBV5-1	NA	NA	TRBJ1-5	TGCGCCAGCAGCCTCACGGGGGCCGGGCAGCCCCAGCATTTT	CASSLTGAGQPQHF
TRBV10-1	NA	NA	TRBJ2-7	TGCGCCAGCAGTGAGTTTTTTTGCCGGGACTGTCCCTACGAGCAGTACTTC	CASSEFFCRDCPYEQYF
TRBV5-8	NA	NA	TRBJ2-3	TGTGCCAGCAGCTTAAGCACAGATACGCAGTATTTT	CASSLSTDTQYF
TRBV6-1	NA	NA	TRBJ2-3	TGTGCCAGCAGTCTTCTCACAGATACGCAGTATTTT	CASSLLTDTQYF